The 20 T cell receptor beta chains listed next were all sequenced from one sample in a study of cytomegalovirus exposure and HLA in healthy donors. The PCR used 60 Vbeta and 13 Jbeta primers. Repertoires were generated with immunoSEQ multiplex PCR, while TCRdb's copy carries only in-frame clones and drops some. Among under 110,000 clones listed, 60% to 75% were seen once. The sequenced material came from PBMCs. The receptors were gathered from a male donor in good health and CMV-seropositive.

The chain carries TRBV5-1 and TRBJ1-2; no reliable D call. V gave up 2 bases and J gave up 4 bases, with 15 bases separating them. CDR3 length: 15 residues. The germline V gene encodes CDR1 SGHRS and CDR2 YFSETQ. In DNA form, the CDR3 reads TGCGCCAGCAGCTTTGAGGGAGAGGCGGTCTATGGCTACACCTTC. Translation gives CASSFEGEAVYGYTF. Full variable domain (missing parts from reference TRBV5-1 and TRBJ1-2): KAGVTQTPRYLIKTRGQQVTLSCSPISGHRSVSWYQQTPGQGLQFLFEYFSETQRNKGNFPGRFSGRQFSNSRSEMNVSTLELGDSALYLCASSFEGEAVYGYTFGSGTRLTVV.

CDR3: CASSTSVASFGEQYF. CDR3 nucleotides: TGTGCCAGCAGTACCAGTGTAGCCTCCTTCGGCGAGCAGTACTTC. This rearrangement joins TRBV6-1 to TRBJ2-7; D call uncertain. Trimming left V 5 bases short and J 6 bases short, with 20 bases between. Germline loops: CDR1 MNHNS, CDR2 SASEGT. The CDR3 contains 15 residues.

The chain is built from TRBV29-1 and TRBJ2-7, with 9 bases identical to TRBD1. Losses at the gene ends were 5 bases for V and 0 bases for J; bases not matched to a gene: 5. The CDR3 loop spans 14 amino acids. The germline gives CDR1 SQVTM, CDR2 ANQGSEA. DNA for the CDR3: TGCAGCGTTTACCGGGACAGGGACTCCTACGAGCAGTACTTC. It is translated as CSVYRDRDSYEQYF.

The chain joins TRBV7-8 to TRBJ1-1; D not certain. This CDR3 spans 15 amino acids. The germline CDR1 and CDR2 sequences are SGHVS and FQNEAQ. The V and J ends lost 2 bases and 1 base respectively, with 11 bases between them. The CDR3 sequence: CASSLRLGGNTEAFF. CDR3 nucleotide sequence: TGTGCCAGCAGCTTAAGGTTGGGAGGGAACACTGAAGCTTTCTTT.

The chain uses TRBV4-3 and TRBJ2-5, with D possibly being TRBD2 (6 bases). Germline V gives CDR1 LGHNA, CDR2 YSLEER. The V gene lost 0 bases and the J gene lost 5 bases, with 16 bases spanning the gap. CDR3 length: 16 amino acids. This chain's CDR3 is CASSQDPLTGEETQYF. The CDR3 nucleotides are TGCGCCAGCAGCCAAGATCCCCTAACGGGAGAGGAGACCCAGTACTTC.

To note about this clone: Distinct nucleotide sequences in the sample also encode this CDR3. V usage is TRBV5-4 and J usage is TRBJ1-5; D uncertain. Germline CDR1 reads SGHNT; CDR2 reads YYREEE (reference sequence). Trimming took off 0 bases at V and 2 bases at J, with 9 bases between the two ends. This CDR3 contains 15 residues. In DNA, the CDR3 is TGTGCCAGCAGCTTGGGAGGGCTGCGCAATCAGCCCCAGCATTTT. Translating gives CASSLGGLRNQPQHF.

The rearrangement links TRBV7-6 to TRBJ2-3; the match to TRBD2 covers 13 bases. After removal of 3 bases from V and 5 bases from J, the junction contained 11 bases not matched to a gene. The V gene's germline CDR1 is SGHVS and CDR2 FNYEAQ. This CDR3 has 18 residues. CDR3 DNA: TGTGCCAGCAGCTTCAGACGACGGACTAGCGGGAGTATAGATACGCAGTATTTT. Translated, it gives CASSFRRRTSGSIDTQYF.

The chain couples TRBV4-1 to TRBJ2-3; TRBD2 is a possible D gene (6 bases). The CDR3 is 16 residues long. Trimming stripped 1 base from V and 0 bases from J, with 11 bases between. Germline lookup yields CDR1 MGHRA and CDR2 YSYEKL. This CDR3 is CASSQGRVGSTDTQYF. The CDR3 DNA reads TGCGCCAGCAGCCAAGGGAGGGTGGGGAGCACAGATACGCAGTATTTT.

The V and J genes are TRBV4-3 and TRBJ1-2; TRBD1 is a possible D gene (6 bases). Germline V gene lookup returns CDR1 LGHNA and CDR2 YSLEER. V lost 5 bases and J 3 bases, leaving 19 bases between the germline ends. The CDR3 runs to 16 residues. The chain's CDR3 is CASSKGMGAADYGYTF. For the CDR3, the DNA is TGCGCCAGCAGCAAAGGCATGGGGGCGGCTGACTATGGCTACACCTTC.

V usage is TRBV30 and J usage is TRBJ1-1; tentative D call: TRBD1 (5 bases). Germline CDR1 is GTSNPN and CDR2 is SVGIG (reference sequence). The CDR3 runs 13 residues. V gave up 0 bases and J gave up 6 bases, with 11 bases separating them. The CDR3: CAWSVRRGAEAFF. Here the CDR3 DNA reads TGTGCCTGGAGTGTACGCCGGGGGGCTGAAGCTTTCTTT.

The chain joins TRBV9 to TRBJ2-5; TRBD2 agrees at 7 bases. The CDR3 covers 15 residues. The germline gives CDR1 SGDLS, CDR2 YYNGEE. Germline trimming cut 2 bases from V and 4 bases from J; bases unmatched to any gene: 8. CDR3 protein: CASSVGTTSRETQYF. The CDR3 DNA sequence: TGTGCCAGCAGCGTCGGGACTACCAGTAGAGAGACCCAGTACTTC.

This chain links TRBV30 with TRBJ1-1; 7 nucleotides align to TRBD1. Germline V CDR1 and CDR2: GTSNPN, SVGIG (reference sequence). V trimming: 3 bases; J trimming: 0 bases; junction bases outside the gene matches: 7. This CDR3 is built from 15 residues. Here the CDR3 DNA reads TGTGCCTGGAGGGGAACGGACAGGCTGAACACTGAAGCTTTCTTT. Translation gives CAWRGTDRLNTEAFF.

The chain recombines TRBV6-5 with TRBJ1-1; the D is unclear. Germline V gives CDR1 MNHEY, CDR2 SVGAGI. The CDR3 has 14 residues. V lost 0 bases to trimming and J lost 8 bases, with 13 bases between them. CDR3 DNA: TGTGCCAGCAGTTACTCGAGGAGGATCCTGGAAGCTTTCTTT. It codes for CASSYSRRILEAFF.

This clone was detected a few times. This chain joins TRBV15 and TRBJ1-6; D gene ambiguous. V was shortened by 0 bases and J by 6 bases, with 6 bases between the two germline ends. Looked up from germline, CDR1 is LNHNV and CDR2 is YYDKDF (reference sequence). The CDR3 consists of 14 residues. The DNA for the CDR3 is TGTGCCACCAGCAGAGATTCGAGTAATTCACCCCTCCACTTT. Translation: CATSRDSSNSPLHF.

The gene calls are TRBV5-1 and TRBJ2-1, with 12 bases identical to TRBD2. Germline V gives CDR1 SGHRS, CDR2 YFSETQ. CDR3 size: 17 residues. The V gene end was trimmed by 2 bases and the J gene end by 5 bases; junction bases not matched to a gene: 8. The CDR3 spells CASSFPSGGAWDNEQFF. CDR3 sequence (DNA): TGCGCCAGCAGCTTCCCTAGCGGGGGGGCTTGGGACAATGAGCAGTTCTTC.

The chain uses TRBV7-9 and TRBJ1-1; possible D gene TRBD1, 6 bases. Germline CDR1 reads SEHNR; CDR2 reads FQNEAQ (reference sequence). V was trimmed by 5 bases and J by 4 bases, leaving 17 bases between them. The CDR3 runs 15 residues. The CDR3 loop is CASSPARGFGTEAFF. The CDR3 nucleotides read TGTGCCAGCAGCCCGGCCAGGGGTTTTGGCACTGAAGCTTTCTTT.

This clone came up a few times. This chain uses TRBV6-5 with TRBJ2-1; D is ambiguous. The length of the CDR3 is 14 residues. The germline V gene has CDR1 MNHEY and CDR2 SVGAGI. V was trimmed by 5 bases and J by 3 bases, leaving 11 bases between them. CDR3 in amino acids: CASSPRRGYNEQFF. In DNA form, the CDR3 reads TGTGCCAGCAGTCCGAGGCGTGGCTACAATGAGCAGTTCTTC.

J is TRBJ1-3 and V is TRBV5-4, with D possibly TRBD1 on 6 matching bases. The CDR3 is made up of 18 amino acids. Germline CDR1 and CDR2: SGHNT and YYREEE (reference sequence). The V end was cut by 3 bases, the J end by 1 base, with 20 bases between. The DNA for the CDR3 is TGTGCCAGCAGCTCCGATGATCCCCCCAGGGGTTCTGGAAACACCATATATTTT. Its protein product is CASSSDDPPRGSGNTIYF.

The chain has TRBV6-1 and TRBJ1-5; D may be TRBD1 (6 bases). Germline V gene data show CDR1 as MNHNS and CDR2 as SASEGT. This CDR3 has 13 amino acids. The V end was cut by 8 bases, the J end by 7 bases, with 15 bases between. The CDR3 region is CASETYQGQPQHF. Written as DNA, the CDR3 is TGTGCCAGCGAGACTTATCAGGGGCAGCCCCAGCATTTT.

A word on this clone: The same CDR3 arises from other DNA sequences in this sample as well. This CDR3 is CASSRDRATDTQYF. The CDR3, as DNA: TGTGCCAGCAGTCGGGACAGGGCGACAGATACGCAGTATTTT. The chain couples TRBV6-5 to TRBJ2-3; 9 bases align to TRBD1. V shed 5 bases, J shed 3 bases, and the junction held 3 bases outside the gene matches. CDR1 is MNHEY, CDR2 SVGAGI, per germline. The CDR3 is 14 amino acids.